The 20 T cell receptor beta chains reported below all come from one sample, sequenced in a study of lymphopenia after photon versus proton radiotherapy. Sequencing used immunoSEQ multiplex PCR; TCRdb keeps in-frame clones, though not all of them. This sample carries 65,000 to 75,000 clones, approximately 87% of them seen once, and the ten largest clones take 11%. The source was peripheral blood, collected from a patient treated with proton-based radiotherapy. These receptors were obtained from a man older than 75 with esophageal cancer.

Note on this clone: Distinct nucleotide sequences in the sample also encode this CDR3. This chain links TRBV18 with TRBJ1-4, with TRBD1 identical over 7 bases. The J segment lost 6 bases and the V segment lost 3 bases, leaving 7 bases of the junction unmatched. The CDR3 is made up of 15 amino acids. Germline assignment: CDR1 KGHSH and CDR2 LQKENI. DNA for the CDR3: TGTGCCAGCTCACCTTCCAGGGGGGCTGATGAAAAACTGTTTTTT. Protein sequence: CASSPSRGADEKLFF.

The sample holds a few counts of this clone. The V gene is TRBV5-6, the J gene TRBJ1-6; D unresolved. The CDR3 consists of 12 residues. V lost 2 bases, J lost 9 bases, and 6 bases lay in between. CDR1 and CDR2 (germline): SGHDT, YYEEEE. CDR3 DNA sequence: TGTGCCAGCAGCTTCCTTGGTTCACCCCTCCACTTT. Residues: CASSFLGSPLHF.

The chain employs TRBV27 and TRBJ2-3, with D perhaps TRBD1 or TRBD2 (5 bases each). V was trimmed by 6 bases and J by 4 bases, leaving 11 bases between them. The V gene's germline CDR1 is MNHEY and CDR2 SMNVEV (reference sequence). The CDR3 covers 13 residues. CDR3 residues: CASSGAASDTQYF. The CDR3 DNA reads TGTGCCAGCAGCGGGGCAGCCTCAGATACGCAGTATTTT.

The rearrangement links TRBV5-5 to TRBJ2-7, with 12 nucleotides matching TRBD2. Per germline, CDR1 SGHKS and CDR2 YYEKEE (reference sequence). The CDR3 sequence is 15 residues long. The V and J ends lost 4 bases and 5 bases, in that order; junction bases with no gene match: 7. The CDR3 here is CASSHTGLAGDEQYF. In DNA, the CDR3 is TGTGCCAGCAGCCATACGGGACTAGCGGGTGACGAGCAGTACTTC.

The chain joins TRBV7-2 to TRBJ2-1; 14 bases align to TRBD2. The germline V gene has CDR1 SGHTA and CDR2 FQGNSA. This CDR3 has 18 residues. Unmatched junction bases numbered 7, after V lost 2 bases and J lost 4 bases. The CDR3: CASSLYGGLAGVYNEQFF. The DNA for the CDR3 is TGTGCCAGCAGCTTATACGGGGGACTAGCGGGAGTTTACAATGAGCAGTTCTTC.

V is TRBV5-4 and J is TRBJ1-2; TRBD1 is a possible D gene (6 bases). Deletions cut 4 bases from V and 0 bases from J, with 7 bases between. Germline-derived CDR1 and CDR2 are SGHNT and YYREEE (reference sequence). This CDR3 region has 13 residues. The CDR3, as DNA: TGTGCCAGCAGCGGGGACACTAACTATGGCTACACCTTC. It codes for CASSGDTNYGYTF.

V usage is TRBV5-1 and J usage is TRBJ1-4; no firm D call. Germline-derived CDR1 and CDR2 are SGHRS and YFSETQ. V was clipped by 0 bases and J by 8 bases, with 8 bases between them. The CDR3 is 13 residues long. The CDR3 sequence is CASSLAPVEKLFF. The DNA of the CDR3 is TGCGCCAGCAGCTTGGCCCCAGTAGAAAAACTGTTTTTT.

The chain employs TRBV10-2 and TRBJ1-6, with D perhaps TRBD1 (6 bases). CDR1 is WSHSY, CDR2 SAAADI, per germline. CDR3 length equals 15 residues. V was cut by 6 bases and J by 10 bases, with 19 bases left in between. The CDR3 reads CASSREGGTISPLHF. The CDR3 DNA is TGCGCCAGCAGCCGGGAGGGGGGGACAATATCACCCCTCCACTTT.

The J gene is TRBJ1-5, the V gene TRBV6-1; TRBD1 might be the D (6 bases). Trimming left V 3 bases short and J 2 bases short, with 11 bases between. The CDR3 consists of 15 residues. Germline assignment: CDR1 MNHNS and CDR2 SASEGT. As DNA, the CDR3 is TGTGCCAGCAGTGAGGGGTCAGGGGGCAATCAGCCCCAGCATTTT. Residues: CASSEGSGGNQPQHF.

The V gene is TRBV10-3, the J gene TRBJ1-1; no clear D. This CDR3 region has 14 residues. Germline loops: CDR1 ENHRY, CDR2 SYGVKD. V shed 2 bases and J shed 4 bases, with 11 bases lying between them. CDR3 DNA: TGTGCCATCAGTGAGGGGCATGGCTCCACTGAAGCTTTCTTT. Protein product: CAISEGHGSTEAFF.

The chain links TRBV19 to TRBJ1-5; 10 nucleotides align to TRBD1. The trim removed 7 bases at V and 2 bases at J, leaving 11 bases unmatched. The germline CDR1 and CDR2 sequences are LNHDA and SQIVND (reference sequence). The CDR3 is 17 residues long. CDR3 nucleotides: TGTGCCAGTAAAGGACAGGGGGGGCTTCGTGGCAATCAGCCCCAGCATTTT. This gives the protein CASKGQGGLRGNQPQHF.

This clone was seen more than once but under ten times. V usage is TRBV11-3 and J usage is TRBJ2-3, with TRBD1 identical over 8 bases. CDR1 SGHNT and CDR2 YENEEA come from the germline V gene. This CDR3 contains 15 residues. V shed 4 bases, J shed 0 bases, and the junction held 3 bases outside the gene matches. The CDR3 here is CASSSRDRSTDTQYF. In DNA form, the CDR3 reads TGTGCCAGCAGCTCTAGGGACAGGAGCACAGATACGCAGTATTTT.

The chain couples TRBV11-3 to TRBJ1-1; D not resolved. The germline V and J ends were trimmed by 2 bases and 1 base, with 8 bases remaining between them. CDR1 is SGHNT and CDR2 is YENEEA in the germline V gene. The CDR3 totals 14 residues. This CDR3 reads CASSLHPGNTEAFF. The CDR3 nucleotides read TGTGCCAGCAGCTTACATCCCGGGAACACTGAAGCTTTCTTT. The full variable domain, its missing parts supplied by reference TRBV11-3 and TRBJ1-1, is EAGVVQSPRYKIIEKKQPVAFWCNPISGHNTLYWYLQNLGQGPELLIRYENEEAVDDSQLPKDRFSAERLKGVDSTLKIQPAELGDSAVYLCASSLHPGNTEAFFGQGTRLTVV.

The V gene is TRBV11-2, the J gene TRBJ2-7; D tentatively fits TRBD1 or TRBD2 (5 bases each). Germline V gene sequence: CDR1 SGHAT, CDR2 FQNNGV. With 2 bases removed from V and 3 bases from J, the gap between germline ends came to 8 bases. The CDR3 runs 13 residues. As DNA, the CDR3 is TGTGCCAGCAGCTTATTGAGGGGCTACGAGCAGTACTTC. It codes for CASSLLRGYEQYF.

The chain couples TRBV6-1 to TRBJ2-7; 9 bases line up with TRBD2. Germline CDR1 reads MNHNS; CDR2 reads SASEGT. The CDR3 is 14 residues long. J lost 8 bases, V lost 2 bases, and 7 bases had no gene match. The CDR3 protein is CASSEPGLAGQQYF. CDR3 bases: TGTGCCAGCAGTGAACCGGGACTAGCTGGGCAGCAGTACTTC.

The chain has TRBV5-6 and TRBJ2-1, with D maybe TRBD2 (5 bases). The CDR3 is made up of 16 amino acids. The V end lost 4 bases, the J end lost 1 base, and 15 bases lay between the germline ends. Germline V lookup: CDR1 SGHDT, CDR2 YYEEEE. Written as DNA, the CDR3 is TGTGCCAGCAGCCCGGGGTGGGTGGATTCCTACAATGAGCAGTTCTTC. Its protein is CASSPGWVDSYNEQFF.

This clone has only a few counts. V and J are TRBV19 and TRBJ2-1; D is unresolved. Germline-derived CDR1 and CDR2 are LNHDA and SQIVND (reference sequence). Deletions cut 0 bases from V and 6 bases from J, with 9 bases between. There are 14 residues in the CDR3. The CDR3 loop is CASSIEVNGNEQFF. The DNA of the CDR3 is TGTGCCAGTAGTATAGAGGTCAATGGCAATGAGCAGTTCTTC.

The chain is built from TRBV19 and TRBJ1-2, with a possible D match to TRBD1 (6 bases). The V end was cut by 10 bases, the J end by 10 bases, with 28 bases between. Germline loops: CDR1 LNHDA, CDR2 SQIVND (reference sequence). The CDR3 sequence is 15 residues long. The CDR3 DNA reads as TGTGCCATTCACCCCCGACAGGTCTTCTCTTGGTTCTACACCTTC. Translating gives CAIHPRQVFSWFYTF.

This clone was seen a handful of times. This rearrangement joins TRBV19 to TRBJ1-5; TRBD1 matches 9 bases. The CDR3 is made up of 14 amino acids. Trimming removed 5 bases from V and 6 bases from J; junction bases left unmatched: 5. CDR1 and CDR2 from the germline V gene are LNHDA and SQIVND (reference sequence). DNA for the CDR3: TGTGCCAGTAGTGCAACAGGGGGCGGTCAGCCCCAGCATTTT. Amino acids: CASSATGGGQPQHF.

This chain links TRBV9 with TRBJ1-1; maybe TRBD1 (6 bases). CDR3 size: 16 residues. Trimming cost V 3 bases and J 2 bases, with 17 bases left between them. Germline lookup yields CDR1 SGDLS and CDR2 YYNGEE. The CDR3 loop is CASSAAKIQGNTEAFF. CDR3 coding DNA: TGTGCCAGCAGCGCCGCTAAGATACAGGGAAACACTGAAGCTTTCTTT.